Shown below are 23 T cell receptor beta chains from a single sample sequenced in a study of blood T cell repertoires in COVID-19. Measured with immunoSEQ multiplex PCR; TCRdb has only the in-frame clones, and not every one. The sample records 70,000 to 95,000 clones, approximately 91% being singletons. The sample comprised peripheral blood. Every receptor here comes from a man in his fifties with COVID-19, enrolled during active disease.

The CDR3 DNA is TGTGCCACCAGTCCGACCGGGTACGAGCAGTACTTC. Amino acid sequence: CATSPTGYEQYF. V and J are TRBV24-1 and TRBJ2-7; D unresolved. This CDR3 spans 12 amino acids. In germline, CDR1 is KGHDR, CDR2 SFDVKD. V dropped 6 bases and J dropped 4 bases, with 9 bases sitting between them.

The chain uses TRBV5-5 and TRBJ2-5; D might be TRBD1 (6 bases). Looked up from germline, CDR1 is SGHKS and CDR2 is YYEKEE (reference sequence). This CDR3 comprises 15 residues. Trimming removed 7 bases at V and 0 bases at J, with 16 bases between. The CDR3: CASSRDGQHQETQYF. CDR3 DNA: TGTGCCAGCTCGAGGGATGGACAGCACCAAGAGACCCAGTACTTC.

The chain joins TRBV9 to TRBJ2-2, with a tentative D call TRBD1 (5 bases). The CDR3 is 15 amino acids. Germline CDR1 and CDR2: SGDLS and YYNGEE. Trimming left V 4 bases short and J 6 bases short, with 16 bases between. The chain's CDR3 is CASSPRTLGAGELFF. CDR3 bases: TGTGCCAGCAGCCCCAGGACCCTAGGGGCCGGGGAGCTGTTTTTT.

This rearrangement joins TRBV3-1 (or the pseudogene TRBV3-2) to TRBJ2-3, with TRBD2 matching 7 bases. This CDR3 contains 15 residues. V lost 1 base to trimming and J lost 4 bases; unmatched junction nucleotides: 5. The V gene's germline CDR1 is LGHDT and CDR2 YNNKEL (reference sequence). CDR3 DNA: TGTGCCAGCAGCCAAGCGGCGGGAGCAGCAGATACGCAGTATTTT. Translating gives CASSQAAGAADTQYF.

The V and J genes are TRBV25-1 and TRBJ1-2; D gene uncertain. Germline-derived CDR1 and CDR2 are MGHDK and SYGVNS. V lost 11 bases, J lost 8 bases, and 18 bases lay in between. The CDR3 loop spans 12 amino acids. CDR3 in amino acids: CAGSDVSGGYTF. The CDR3 nucleotides are TGTGCCGGCTCAGACGTTTCGGGGGGCTACACCTTC.

This chain's CDR3 is CASSSGGQKGGTQYF. The CDR3 DNA is TGTGCCAGCAGCTCAGGGGGCCAGAAAGGAGGTACGCAGTATTTT. The V and J genes are TRBV7-6 and TRBJ2-3, with TRBD1 matching 8 bases. The CDR3 loop spans 15 amino acids. V lost 4 bases and J lost 8; bases outside the gene matches: 11. In germline, CDR1 is SGHVS, CDR2 FNYEAQ.

The chain joins TRBV5-6 to TRBJ2-7; TRBD1 is a possible D gene (6 bases). The germline V gene encodes CDR1 SGHDT and CDR2 YYEEEE. This CDR3 comprises 17 residues. V dropped 1 base and J dropped 0 bases, with 17 bases sitting between them. DNA of the CDR3: TGTGCCAGCAGCTTGTCACTACAGGGCGCTTTCTCCTACGAGCAGTACTTC. Amino acids: CASSLSLQGAFSYEQYF.

The genes are TRBV20-1 and TRBJ2-4; possible D gene TRBD1, 5 bases. The CDR3 extends over 11 amino acids. Germline V lookup: CDR1 DFQATT, CDR2 SNEGSKA (reference sequence). V lost 5 bases and J 9 bases, leaving 11 bases between the germline ends. The CDR3 bases are TGCAGTGCTCCCAGGGAAGGCATTCAGTACTTC. Translating it yields CSAPREGIQYF.

J is TRBJ1-2 and V is TRBV29-1, with 9 bases identical to TRBD1. Looked up from germline, CDR1 is SQVTM and CDR2 is ANQGSEA. The length of the CDR3 is 13 residues. The junction had 2 bases not matched to a gene; V was cut back by 3 bases and J by 3 bases. The CDR3 coding sequence is TGCAGCGTTGAGCGGACAGGGGACTATGGCTACACCTTC. Protein sequence: CSVERTGDYGYTF.

The chain is built from TRBV20-1 and TRBJ1-2; D gene ambiguous. Between the trimmed V and J ends, which lost 5 bases and 5 bases, there was a span of 6 bases. The CDR3 sequence is 10 residues long. CDR1 and CDR2 from the germline V gene are DFQATT and SNEGSKA (reference sequence). The chain's CDR3 is CSAEDYGYTF. The CDR3 coding sequence is TGCAGTGCTGAGGATTATGGCTACACCTTC.

This chain connects TRBV9 to TRBJ2-5, with D possibly matching TRBD2 (5 bases). The CDR3 consists of 14 residues. Germline CDR1 reads SGDLS; CDR2 reads YYNGEE. V was cut by 0 bases and J by 6 bases, with 12 bases left in between. CDR3 in amino acids: CASSVAGFGQTQYF. In DNA form, the CDR3 reads TGTGCCAGCAGCGTAGCGGGGTTCGGGCAGACCCAGTACTTC.

The chain links TRBV3-1 (or the pseudogene TRBV3-2) to TRBJ2-7, with 7 bases lining up with TRBD2. The length of the CDR3 is 15 residues. Germline values: CDR1 LGHDT, CDR2 YNNKEL (reference sequence). With V trimmed by 0 bases and J by 3 bases, 5 bases remained unmatched. CDR3 region: CASSQDMGEGYEQYF. CDR3 bases: TGTGCCAGCAGCCAAGATATGGGGGAGGGCTACGAGCAGTACTTC.

The chain is built from TRBV6-5 and TRBJ2-7; D remains unclear. This CDR3 is 12 amino acids long. Germline loops: CDR1 MNHEY, CDR2 SVGAGI. V lost 2 bases to trimming and J lost 6 bases, with 8 bases between them. The CDR3 nucleotides are TGTGCCAGCAGTTACCCTCCCAGCGAGCAGTACTTC. Translation gives CASSYPPSEQYF.

This clone was observed a handful of times. The chain couples TRBV28 to TRBJ1-1, with a possible D match to TRBD1 (5 bases). Germline CDR1 is MDHEN and CDR2 is SYDVKM. Trimming removed 5 bases at V and 1 base at J, with 8 bases between. CDR3 length: 13 residues. The CDR3 nucleotides are TGTGCCAGCAGTCCTACAGGGAACACTGAAGCTTTCTTT. It is translated as CASSPTGNTEAFF.

The chain has TRBV9 and TRBJ2-2, with D unresolved. Germline CDR1 SGDLS, CDR2 YYNGEE. The CDR3 contains 14 residues. Trimming took off 4 bases at V and 0 bases at J, with 7 bases between the two ends. The CDR3: CASSLGANTGELFF. The CDR3, as DNA: TGTGCCAGCAGCCTCGGAGCGAACACCGGGGAGCTGTTTTTT. Together with reference TRBV9 and TRBJ2-2, the CDR3 gives the full variable domain: DSGVTQTPKHLITATGQRVTLRCSPRSGDLSVYWYQQSLDQGLQFLIQYYNGEERAKGNILERFSAQQFPDLHSELNLSSLELGDSALYFCASSLGANTGELFFGEGSRLTVL.

The chain links TRBV4-1 to TRBJ2-7; D call uncertain. V was trimmed by 1 base and J by 3 bases, leaving 13 bases between them. The CDR3 consists of 15 residues. Per germline, CDR1 MGHRA and CDR2 YSYEKL. DNA of the CDR3: TGCGCCAGCAGCCAAGGCCGCGGAAGGAACTACGAGCAGTACTTC. It specifies CASSQGRGRNYEQYF.

The chain combines TRBV7-2 with TRBJ2-7; D call uncertain. The germline V gene encodes CDR1 SGHTA and CDR2 FQGNSA. This CDR3 region has 17 residues. V lost 5 bases and J lost 2, with 22 bases in between. The CDR3 loop reads CASSPPFPSFGTYEQYF. Written as DNA, the CDR3 is TGTGCCAGCAGCCCCCCCTTCCCTAGTTTTGGCACCTACGAGCAGTACTTC.

This rearrangement joins TRBV28 to TRBJ2-5, with D possibly matching TRBD2 (6 bases). This CDR3 spans 14 amino acids. Trimming left V 11 bases short and J 5 bases short, with 21 bases between. Germline-derived CDR1 and CDR2 are MDHEN and SYDVKM. The CDR3 DNA follows: TGTGCCTCTAGTGGGGGAGGCACTAGGGAGACCCAGTACTTC. It specifies CASSGGGTRETQYF.

The chain links TRBV29-1 to TRBJ2-1; TRBD1 matches 7 bases. Per the germline V gene, CDR1 is SQVTM and CDR2 is ANQGSEA. V gave up 3 bases and J gave up 0 bases; unmatched junction bases: 2. This CDR3 contains 14 residues. The CDR3 nucleotides are TGCAGCGTTGACAGGGGGAGCTCCTACAATGAGCAGTTCTTC. Translation: CSVDRGSSYNEQFF.

The chain uses TRBV2 and TRBJ1-2; unclear D gene. The CDR3 has 14 amino acids. Trimming removed 2 bases from V and 7 bases from J, with 14 bases in between. Germline V gives CDR1 SNHLY, CDR2 FYNNEI. The CDR3 sequence is CASSEYLLGVGYTF. The CDR3 DNA sequence: TGTGCCAGCAGTGAATACCTACTGGGCGTTGGCTACACCTTC.

The chain recombines TRBV6-7 with TRBJ2-5, with D possibly being TRBD2 (6 bases). TRBV6-7 is an open reading frame, and its role is uncertain. Trimming stripped 9 bases from V and 5 bases from J, with 22 bases between. The CDR3 has 15 residues. The CDR3 DNA follows: TGTGCCAGTCCTTGTAGCGGCCTCAAGGCGGAGACCCAGTACTTC. Residues: CASPCSGLKAETQYF.

The rearrangement joins TRBV3-1 (or the pseudogene TRBV3-2) to TRBJ2-1, with 9 bases aligning to TRBD2. Trimming at V came to 4 bases and at J to 6 bases, leaving 7 bases not matched to a gene. Germline V gives CDR1 LGHDT, CDR2 YNNKEL (reference sequence). The CDR3 loop spans 15 amino acids. This CDR3 reads CASSPRTSAPNEQFF. As DNA, the CDR3 is TGTGCCAGCAGCCCACGGACTAGCGCTCCCAATGAGCAGTTCTTC.

The rearrangement links TRBV3-1 (or the pseudogene TRBV3-2) to TRBJ1-6, with D tentatively TRBD1 (6 bases). Trimming stripped 4 bases from V and 7 bases from J, with 11 bases between. The CDR3 sequence is 14 residues long. The V gene's germline CDR1 is LGHDT and CDR2 YNNKEL (reference sequence). The CDR3 here is CASSPQRGNSPLHF. Here the CDR3 DNA reads TGTGCCAGCAGCCCCCAAAGGGGGAATTCACCCCTCCACTTT.